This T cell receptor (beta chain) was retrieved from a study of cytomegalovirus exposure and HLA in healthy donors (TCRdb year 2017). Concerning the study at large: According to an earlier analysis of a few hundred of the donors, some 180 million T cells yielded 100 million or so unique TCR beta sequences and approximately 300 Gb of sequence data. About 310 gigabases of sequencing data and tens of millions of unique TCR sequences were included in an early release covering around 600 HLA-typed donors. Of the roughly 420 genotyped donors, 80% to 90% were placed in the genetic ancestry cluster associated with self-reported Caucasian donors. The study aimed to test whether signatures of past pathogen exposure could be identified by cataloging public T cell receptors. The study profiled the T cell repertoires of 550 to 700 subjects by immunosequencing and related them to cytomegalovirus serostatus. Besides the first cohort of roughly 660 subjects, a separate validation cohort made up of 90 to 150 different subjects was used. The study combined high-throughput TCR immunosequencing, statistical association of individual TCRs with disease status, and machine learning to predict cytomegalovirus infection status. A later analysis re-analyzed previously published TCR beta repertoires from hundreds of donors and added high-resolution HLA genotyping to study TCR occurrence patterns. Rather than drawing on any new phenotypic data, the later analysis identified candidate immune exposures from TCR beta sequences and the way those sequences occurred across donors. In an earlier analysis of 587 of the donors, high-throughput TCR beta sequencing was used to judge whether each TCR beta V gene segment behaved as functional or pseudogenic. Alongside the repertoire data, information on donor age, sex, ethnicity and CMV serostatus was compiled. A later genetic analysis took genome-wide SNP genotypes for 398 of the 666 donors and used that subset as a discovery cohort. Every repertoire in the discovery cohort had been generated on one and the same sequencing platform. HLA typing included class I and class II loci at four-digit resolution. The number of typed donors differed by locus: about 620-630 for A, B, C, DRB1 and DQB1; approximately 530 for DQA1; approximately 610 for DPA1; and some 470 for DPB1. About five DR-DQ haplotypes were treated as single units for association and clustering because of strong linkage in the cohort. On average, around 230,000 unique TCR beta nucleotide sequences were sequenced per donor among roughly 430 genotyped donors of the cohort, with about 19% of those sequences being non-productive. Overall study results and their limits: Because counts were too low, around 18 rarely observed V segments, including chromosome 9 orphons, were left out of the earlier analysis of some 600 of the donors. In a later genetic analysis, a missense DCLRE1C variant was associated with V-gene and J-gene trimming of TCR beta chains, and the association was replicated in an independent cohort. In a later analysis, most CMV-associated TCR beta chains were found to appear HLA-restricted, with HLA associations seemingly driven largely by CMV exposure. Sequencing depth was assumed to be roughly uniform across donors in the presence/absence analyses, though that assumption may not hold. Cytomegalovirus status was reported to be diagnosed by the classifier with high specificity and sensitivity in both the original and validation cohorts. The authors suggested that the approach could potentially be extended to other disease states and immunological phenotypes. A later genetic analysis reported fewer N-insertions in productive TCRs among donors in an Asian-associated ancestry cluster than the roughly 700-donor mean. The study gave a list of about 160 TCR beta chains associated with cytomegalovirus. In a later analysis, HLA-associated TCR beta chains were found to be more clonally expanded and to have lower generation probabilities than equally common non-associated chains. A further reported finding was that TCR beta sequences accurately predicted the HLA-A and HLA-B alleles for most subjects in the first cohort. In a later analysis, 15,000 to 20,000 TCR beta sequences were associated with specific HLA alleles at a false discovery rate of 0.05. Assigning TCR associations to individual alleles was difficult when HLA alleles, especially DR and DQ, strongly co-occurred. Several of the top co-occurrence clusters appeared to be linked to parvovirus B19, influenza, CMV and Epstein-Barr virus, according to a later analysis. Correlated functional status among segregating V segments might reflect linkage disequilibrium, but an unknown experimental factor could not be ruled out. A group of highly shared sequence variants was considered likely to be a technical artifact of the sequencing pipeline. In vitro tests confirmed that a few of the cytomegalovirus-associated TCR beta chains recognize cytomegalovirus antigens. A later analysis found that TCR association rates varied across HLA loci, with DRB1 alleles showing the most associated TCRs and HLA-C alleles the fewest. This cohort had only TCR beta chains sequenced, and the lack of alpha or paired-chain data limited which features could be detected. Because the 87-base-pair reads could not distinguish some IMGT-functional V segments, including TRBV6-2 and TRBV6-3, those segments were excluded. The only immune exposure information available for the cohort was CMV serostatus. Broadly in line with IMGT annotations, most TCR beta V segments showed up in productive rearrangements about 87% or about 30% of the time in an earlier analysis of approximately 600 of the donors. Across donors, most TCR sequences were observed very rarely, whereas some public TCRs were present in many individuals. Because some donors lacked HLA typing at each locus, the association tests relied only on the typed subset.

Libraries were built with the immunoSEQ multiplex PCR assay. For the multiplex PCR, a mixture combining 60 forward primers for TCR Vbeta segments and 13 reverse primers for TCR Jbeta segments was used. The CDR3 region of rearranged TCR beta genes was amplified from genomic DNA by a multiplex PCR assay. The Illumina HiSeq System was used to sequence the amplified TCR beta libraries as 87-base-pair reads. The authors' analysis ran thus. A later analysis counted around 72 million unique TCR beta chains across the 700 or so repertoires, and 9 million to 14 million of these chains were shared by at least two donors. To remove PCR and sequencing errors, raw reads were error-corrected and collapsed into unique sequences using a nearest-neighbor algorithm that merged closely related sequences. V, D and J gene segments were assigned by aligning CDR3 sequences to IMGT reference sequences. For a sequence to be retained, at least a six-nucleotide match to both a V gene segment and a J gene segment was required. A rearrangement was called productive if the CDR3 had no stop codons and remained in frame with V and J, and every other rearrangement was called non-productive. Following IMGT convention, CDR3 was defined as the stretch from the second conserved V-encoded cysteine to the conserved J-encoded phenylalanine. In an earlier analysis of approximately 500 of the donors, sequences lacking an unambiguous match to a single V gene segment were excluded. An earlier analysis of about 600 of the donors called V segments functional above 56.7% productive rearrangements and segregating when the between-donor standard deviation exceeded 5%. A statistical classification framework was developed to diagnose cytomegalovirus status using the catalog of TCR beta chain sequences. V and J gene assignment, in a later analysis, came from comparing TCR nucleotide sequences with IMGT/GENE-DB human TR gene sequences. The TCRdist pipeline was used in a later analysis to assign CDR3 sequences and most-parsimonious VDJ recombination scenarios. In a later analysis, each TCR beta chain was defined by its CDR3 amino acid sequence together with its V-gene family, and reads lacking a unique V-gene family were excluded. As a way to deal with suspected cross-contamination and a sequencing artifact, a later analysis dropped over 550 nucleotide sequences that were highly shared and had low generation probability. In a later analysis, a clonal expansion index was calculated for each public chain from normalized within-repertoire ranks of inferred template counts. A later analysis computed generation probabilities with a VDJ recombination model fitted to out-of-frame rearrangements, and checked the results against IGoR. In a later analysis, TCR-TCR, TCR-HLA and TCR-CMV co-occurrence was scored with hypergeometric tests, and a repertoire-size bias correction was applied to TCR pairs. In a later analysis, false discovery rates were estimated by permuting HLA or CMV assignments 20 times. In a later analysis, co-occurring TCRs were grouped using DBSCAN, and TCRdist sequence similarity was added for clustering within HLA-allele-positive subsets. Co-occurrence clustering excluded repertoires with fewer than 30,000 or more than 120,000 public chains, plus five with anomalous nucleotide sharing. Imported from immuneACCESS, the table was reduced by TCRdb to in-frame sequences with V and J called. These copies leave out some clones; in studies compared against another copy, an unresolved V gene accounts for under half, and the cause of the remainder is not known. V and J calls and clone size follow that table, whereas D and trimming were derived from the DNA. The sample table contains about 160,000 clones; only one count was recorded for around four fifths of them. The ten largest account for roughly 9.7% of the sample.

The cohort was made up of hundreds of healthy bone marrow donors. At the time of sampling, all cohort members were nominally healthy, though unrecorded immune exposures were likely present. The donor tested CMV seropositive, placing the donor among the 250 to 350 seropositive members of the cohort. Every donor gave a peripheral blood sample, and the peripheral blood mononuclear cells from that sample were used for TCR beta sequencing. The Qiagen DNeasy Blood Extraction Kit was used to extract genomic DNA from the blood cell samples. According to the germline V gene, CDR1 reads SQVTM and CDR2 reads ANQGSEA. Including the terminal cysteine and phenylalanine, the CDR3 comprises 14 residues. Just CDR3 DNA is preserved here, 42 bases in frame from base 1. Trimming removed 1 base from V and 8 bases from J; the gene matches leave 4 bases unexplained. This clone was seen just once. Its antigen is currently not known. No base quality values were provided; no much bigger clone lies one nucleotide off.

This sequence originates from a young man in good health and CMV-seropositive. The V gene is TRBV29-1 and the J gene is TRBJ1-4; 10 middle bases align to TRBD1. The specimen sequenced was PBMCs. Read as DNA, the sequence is TGCAGCGTTGAAGCGACAGGGGGCTCCGAAAAACTGTTTTTT. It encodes CSVEATGGSEKLFF. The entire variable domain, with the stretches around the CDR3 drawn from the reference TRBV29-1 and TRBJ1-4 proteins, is SAVISQKPSRDICQRGTSLTIQCQVDSQVTMMFWYRQQPGQSLTLIATANQGSEATYESGFVIDKFPISRPNLTFSTLTVSNMSPEDSSIYLCSVEATGGSEKLFFGSGTQLSVL.